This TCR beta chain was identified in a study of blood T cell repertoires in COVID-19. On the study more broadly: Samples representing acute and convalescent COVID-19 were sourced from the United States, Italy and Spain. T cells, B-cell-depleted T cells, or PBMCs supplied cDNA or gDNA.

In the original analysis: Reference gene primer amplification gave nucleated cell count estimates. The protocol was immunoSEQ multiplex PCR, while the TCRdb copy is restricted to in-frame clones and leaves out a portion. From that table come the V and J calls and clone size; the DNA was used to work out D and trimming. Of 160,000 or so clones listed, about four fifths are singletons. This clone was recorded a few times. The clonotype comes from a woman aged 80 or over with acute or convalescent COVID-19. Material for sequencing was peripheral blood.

Here the CDR3 reads CASSLSGTGSEKLFF. CDR3 sequence (DNA): TGTGCCAGCAGCTTATCGGGGACAGGGTCTGAAAAACTGTTTTTT. This chain uses TRBV11-2 with TRBJ1-4; 9 bases map to TRBD1. The CDR3 covers 15 residues. Germline loops: CDR1 SGHAT, CDR2 FQNNGV. Trimming cost V 2 bases and J 7 bases; bases outside gene matches: 5.